The clone carrying this T cell receptor beta chain was picked up many times. What it binds is unknown. Uncontrolled infection, other autoimmune disease, pregnancy or lactation excluded patients. Clinical symptoms, serum thyroxine and TRAb, thyroid ultrasound and orbital computed tomography together formed the diagnostic basis. The sample is drawn from a study of T cells in Graves' hyperthyroidism and ophthalmopathy. The investigators amplified TCR beta CDR3 regions from RNA transcripts. The study used the HTBI primer set for a first-round RT-PCR of the TCR CDR3. TCRdb recomputed calls from the multiplex PCR reads with MiXCR, one row per CDR3 protein. The sample consists of more than 75,000 distinct CDR3 sequences, over 50% of them appearing once. Study results and caveats: Ophthalmopathy, as predicted by the model, came a median about six months after the prediction.

The germline gives CDR1 DFQATT, CDR2 SNEGSKA (reference sequence). Trimming took off 3 bases at V and 1 base at J, with 7 bases between the two ends. The length of the CDR3 is 12 residues. Specimen: blood. The V call is TRBV20-1, the J call TRBJ2-7; D unresolved. This TCR was sampled from a middle-aged woman with Graves' hyperthyroidism. The CDR3 protein is CSASVDSYEQYF. Written as DNA, the CDR3 is TGCAGTGCTAGCGTGGATTCCTACGAGCAGTACTTC.